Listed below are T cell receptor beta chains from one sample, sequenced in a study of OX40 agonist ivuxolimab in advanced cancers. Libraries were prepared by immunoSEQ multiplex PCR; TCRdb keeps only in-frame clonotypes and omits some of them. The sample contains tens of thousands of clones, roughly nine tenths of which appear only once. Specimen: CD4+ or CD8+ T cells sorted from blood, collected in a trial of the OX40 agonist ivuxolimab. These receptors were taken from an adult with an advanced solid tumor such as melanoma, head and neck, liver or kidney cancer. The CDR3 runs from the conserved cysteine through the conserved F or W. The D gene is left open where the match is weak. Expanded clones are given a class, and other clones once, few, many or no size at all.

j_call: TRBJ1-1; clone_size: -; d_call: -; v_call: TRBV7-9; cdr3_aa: CASSPNRGSDEAFF; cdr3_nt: TGTGCCAGCAGCCCCAACCGAGGAAGCGATGAAGCTTTCTTT
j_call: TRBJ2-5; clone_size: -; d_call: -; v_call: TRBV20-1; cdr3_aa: CSALHEKTQYF; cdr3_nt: TGCAGTGCTCTCCACGAGAAGACCCAGTACTTC
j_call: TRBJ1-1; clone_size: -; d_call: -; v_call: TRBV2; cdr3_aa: CASRWNRNTEAFF; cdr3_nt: TGTGCCAGCAGGTGGAACAGAAACACTGAAGCTTTCTTT
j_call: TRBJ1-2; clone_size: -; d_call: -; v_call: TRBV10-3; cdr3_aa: CAISVNEGGLGYTF; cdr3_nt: TGTGCCATCAGTGTCAATGAAGGGGGACTTGGCTACACCTTC
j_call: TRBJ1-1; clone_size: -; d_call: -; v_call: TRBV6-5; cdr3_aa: CASSPRGTANTEAFF; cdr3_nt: TGTGCCAGCAGTCCCCGGGGGACCGCGAACACTGAAGCTTTCTTT
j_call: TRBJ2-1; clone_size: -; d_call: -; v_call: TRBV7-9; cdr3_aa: CASSLLWPRDEQFF; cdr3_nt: TGTGCCAGCAGCTTACTTTGGCCTCGGGATGAGCAGTTCTTC
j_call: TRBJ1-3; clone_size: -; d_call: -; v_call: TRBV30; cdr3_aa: CAWSVNRRNTIYF; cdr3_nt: TGTGCCTGGAGTGTAAACAGGCGAAACACCATATATTTT
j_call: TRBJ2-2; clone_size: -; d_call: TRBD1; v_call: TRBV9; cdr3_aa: CASSVSLQGAGELFF; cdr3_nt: TGTGCCAGCAGCGTATCGTTACAGGGGGCCGGGGAGCTGTTTTTT
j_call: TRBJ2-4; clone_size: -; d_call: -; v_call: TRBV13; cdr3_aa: CASSLGLGRGAYF; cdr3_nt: TGTGCCAGCAGCTTAGGCCTAGGCAGGGGAGCGTACTTC
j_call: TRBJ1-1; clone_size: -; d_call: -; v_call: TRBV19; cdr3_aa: CASSIPRTVNTEAFF; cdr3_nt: TGTGCCAGTAGTATCCCTCGGACCGTGAACACTGAAGCTTTCTTC
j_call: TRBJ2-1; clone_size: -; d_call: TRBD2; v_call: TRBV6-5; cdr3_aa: CASSAPGTSGGGQFF; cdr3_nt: TGTGCCAGCAGTGCACCTGGGACTAGCGGGGGGGGGCAGTTCTTC
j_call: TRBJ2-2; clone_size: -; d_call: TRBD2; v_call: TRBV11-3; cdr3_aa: CASSFAGGSSGELFF; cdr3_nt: TGTGCCAGCAGCTTTGCGGGAGGATCTTCCGGGGAGCTGTTTTTT
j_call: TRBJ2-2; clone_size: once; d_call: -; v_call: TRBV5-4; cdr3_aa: CAVSLPQKANTGELFF; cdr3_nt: TGTGCCGTCTCACTACCGCAAAAGGCGAACACCGGGGAGCTGTTTTTT
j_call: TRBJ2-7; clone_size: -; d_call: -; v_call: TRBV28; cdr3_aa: CASSHRSTGSYEQYF; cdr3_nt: TGTGCCAGCTCCCACAGGAGCACGGGTTCCTACGAGCAGTACTTC
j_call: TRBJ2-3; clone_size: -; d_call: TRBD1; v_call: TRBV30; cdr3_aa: CAWSRTGTNTQYF; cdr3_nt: TGTGCCTGGAGCCGGACAGGGACAAATACGCAGTATTTT
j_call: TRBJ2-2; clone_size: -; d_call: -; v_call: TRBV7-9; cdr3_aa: CASSLISRRTGELFF; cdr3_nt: TGTGCCAGCAGCTTAATATCCCGCCGGACCGGGGAGCTGTTTTTT
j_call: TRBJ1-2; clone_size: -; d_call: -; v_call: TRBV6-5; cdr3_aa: CASSLFTGRRNYGYTF; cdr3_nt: TGTGCCAGCAGTTTATTTACAGGGCGTCGTAACTATGGCTACACCTTC
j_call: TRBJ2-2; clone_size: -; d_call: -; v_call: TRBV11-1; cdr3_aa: CASSYRALGTGELFF; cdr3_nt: TGTGCCAGCAGCTACCGGGCCCTGGGCACCGGGGAGCTGTTTTTT
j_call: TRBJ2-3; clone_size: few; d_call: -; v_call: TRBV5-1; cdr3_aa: CASSKGTSIMDTQYF; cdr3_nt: TGCGCCAGCAGCAAGGGGACGTCTATAATGGATACGCAGTATTTT
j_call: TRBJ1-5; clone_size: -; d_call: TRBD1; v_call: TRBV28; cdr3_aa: CASSTGVRGSNQPQHF; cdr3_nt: TGTGCCAGCAGTACAGGGGTCAGGGGTAGCAATCAGCCCCAGCATTTT
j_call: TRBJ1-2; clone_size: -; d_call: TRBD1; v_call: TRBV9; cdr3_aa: CASSVAAGGGYGYTF; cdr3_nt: TGTGCCAGCAGCGTAGCTGCAGGGGGCGGCTATGGCTACACCTTC
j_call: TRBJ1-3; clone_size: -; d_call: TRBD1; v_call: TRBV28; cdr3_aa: CASSPPTGGIAGNTIYF; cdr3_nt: TGTGCCAGCAGTCCCCCCACAGGGGGAATCGCTGGAAACACCATATATTTT
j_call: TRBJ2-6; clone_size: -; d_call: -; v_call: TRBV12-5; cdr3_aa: CASGLVVGPGGANVLTF; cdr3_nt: TGTGCTAGTGGTTTGGTAGTCGGCCCCGGAGGGGCCAACGTCCTGACTTTC
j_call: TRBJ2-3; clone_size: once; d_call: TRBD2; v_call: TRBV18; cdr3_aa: CASSVTDSGFSTDTQYF; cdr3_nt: TGTGCCAGCTCAGTCACGGATAGCGGGTTCAGCACAGATACGCAGTATTTT
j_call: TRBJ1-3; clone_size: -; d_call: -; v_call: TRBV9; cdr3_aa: CASSVNGGSGNTIYF; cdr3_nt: TGTGCCAGCAGCGTAAACGGGGGGTCTGGAAACACCATATATTTT
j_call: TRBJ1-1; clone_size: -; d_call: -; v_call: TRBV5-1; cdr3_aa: CASSSEGLWGAFF; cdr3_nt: TGCGCCAGTAGCTCAGAAGGGCTGTGGGGAGCTTTCTTT
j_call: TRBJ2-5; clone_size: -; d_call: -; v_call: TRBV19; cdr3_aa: CASSPRTRRSETQYF; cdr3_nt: TGTGCCAGTAGTCCCCGGACGCGAAGGAGTGAGACCCAGTACTTC
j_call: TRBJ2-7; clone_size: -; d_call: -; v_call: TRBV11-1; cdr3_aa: CASSAREVNSYEQYF; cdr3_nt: TGTGCCAGCAGCGCTAGGGAGGTTAACTCCTACGAGCAGTACTTC
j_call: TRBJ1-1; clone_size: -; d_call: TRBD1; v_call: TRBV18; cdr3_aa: CASSPSWTGFESGEAFF; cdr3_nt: TGTGCCAGCTCACCAAGCTGGACAGGGTTTGAGAGTGGTGAAGCTTTCTTT
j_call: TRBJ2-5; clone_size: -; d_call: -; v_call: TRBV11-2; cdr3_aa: CASSLYPGGETQYF; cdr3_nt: TGTGCCAGCAGCTTATACCCAGGAGGAGAGACCCAGTACTTC
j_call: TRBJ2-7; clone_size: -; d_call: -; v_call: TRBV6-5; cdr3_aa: CASSSLSEQYF; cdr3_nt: TGTGCCAGCAGTTCCCTTTCGGAGCAGTACTTC
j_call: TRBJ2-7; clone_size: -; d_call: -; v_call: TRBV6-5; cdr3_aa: CASRQEAGGSYEQYF; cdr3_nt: TGTGCCAGCAGGCAAGAGGCTGGGGGCTCCTACGAGCAGTACTTC
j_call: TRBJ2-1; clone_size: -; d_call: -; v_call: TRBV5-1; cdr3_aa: CASSLGGYNEQFF; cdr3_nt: TGCGCCAGCAGCTTGGGGGGTTACAATGAGCAGTTCTTC
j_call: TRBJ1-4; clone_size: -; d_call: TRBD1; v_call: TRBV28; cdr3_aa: CASRSTQGGPGEKLFF; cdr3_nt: TGTGCCAGCAGGTCTACACAGGGGGGTCCAGGTGAAAAACTGTTTTTT
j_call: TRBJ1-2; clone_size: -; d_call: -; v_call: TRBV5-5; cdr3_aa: CASSGPLGGGSGYTF; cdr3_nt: TGTGCCAGCAGCGGCCCCCTTGGGGGGGGTTCCGGCTACACCTTC
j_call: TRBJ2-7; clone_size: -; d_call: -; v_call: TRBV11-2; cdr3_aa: CASSGPGSGDEQYF; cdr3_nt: TGTGCCAGCAGCGGTCCGGGATCTGGGGACGAGCAGTACTTC
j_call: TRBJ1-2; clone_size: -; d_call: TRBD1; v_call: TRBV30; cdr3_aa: CAWNRDRGYGYTF; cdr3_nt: TGTGCCTGGAACCGGGACAGGGGCTATGGCTACACCTTC
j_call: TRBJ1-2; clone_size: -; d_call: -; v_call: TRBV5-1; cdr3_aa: CASSPETYGYTF; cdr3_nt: TGCGCCAGCAGCCCAGAGACGTATGGCTACACCTTC
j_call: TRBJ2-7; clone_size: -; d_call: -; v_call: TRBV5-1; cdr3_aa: CASSLVAKQEDEQYF; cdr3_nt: TGCGCCAGCAGCTTGGTGGCTAAACAGGAGGACGAGCAGTACTTC
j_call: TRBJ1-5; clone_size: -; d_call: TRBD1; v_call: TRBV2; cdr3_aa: CASSLQGKPQHF; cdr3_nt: TGTGCCAGCAGTCTACAGGGGAAGCCCCAGCATTTT
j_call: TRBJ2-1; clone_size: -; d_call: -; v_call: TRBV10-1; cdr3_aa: CASSRGNGEQFF; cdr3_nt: TGCGCCAGCAGTCGGGGGAACGGTGAGCAGTTCTTC
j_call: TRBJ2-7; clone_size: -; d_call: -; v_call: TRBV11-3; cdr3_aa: CASSSGRTYEQYF; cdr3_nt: TGTGCCAGCAGCTCGGGGAGAACCTACGAGCAGTACTTC
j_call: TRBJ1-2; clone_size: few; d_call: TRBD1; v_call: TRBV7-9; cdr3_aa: CASSPDRSYGYTF; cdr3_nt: TGTGCCAGCAGCCCGGACAGGTCCTATGGCTACACCTTC
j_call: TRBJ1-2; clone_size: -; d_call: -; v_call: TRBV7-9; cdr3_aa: CASSAQGSYGYTF; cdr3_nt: TGTGCCAGCAGCGCGCAGGGTAGCTATGGCTACACCTTC
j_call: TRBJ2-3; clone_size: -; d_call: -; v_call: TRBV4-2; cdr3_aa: CASSQDLARGVSTDTQYF; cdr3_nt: TGTGCCAGCAGCCAAGACCTGGCTCGTGGGGTAAGCACAGATACGCAGTATTTT
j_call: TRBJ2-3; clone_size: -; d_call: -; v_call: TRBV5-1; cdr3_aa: CASSTHDSTDTQYF; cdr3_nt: TGCGCCAGCAGCACTCACGACTCCACAGATACGCAGTATTTT
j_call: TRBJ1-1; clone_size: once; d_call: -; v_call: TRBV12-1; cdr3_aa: CASSSPPLGVNTEAFF; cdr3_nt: TGTGCCAGCAGCTCCCCCCCCCTCGGGGTGAACACTGAAGCTTTCTTT
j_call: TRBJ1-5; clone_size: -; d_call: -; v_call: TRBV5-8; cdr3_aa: CASSPLNQPQHF; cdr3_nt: TGTGCCAGCAGCCCCTTGAATCAGCCCCAGCATTTT
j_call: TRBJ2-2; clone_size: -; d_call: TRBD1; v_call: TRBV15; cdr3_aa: CATSGQGWTGELFF; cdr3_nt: TGTGCCACTTCTGGACAGGGATGGACCGGGGAGCTGTTTTTT
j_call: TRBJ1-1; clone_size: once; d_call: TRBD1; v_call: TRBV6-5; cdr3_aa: CASSLGDQGAAFF; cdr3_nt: TGTGCCAGCAGTTTGGGGGACCAGGGGGCAGCTTTCTTT
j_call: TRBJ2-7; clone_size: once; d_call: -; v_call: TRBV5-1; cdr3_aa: CASSLSPQRRVYEQYF; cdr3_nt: TGCGCCAGCAGCTTGAGCCCACAGCGAAGGGTTTACGAGCAGTACTTC